This T cell receptor beta chain was captured in a study of T cell changes during pregnancy in multiple sclerosis. TCRdb keeps only in-frame clones here, not all; method: immunoSEQ multiplex PCR. The repertoire consists of approximately 51,000 clones, with 90% to 95% occurring once and the leading ten covering around 2%. Germline V CDR1 and CDR2: LGHNA, YNFKEQ. The CDR3 runs to 15 residues. The J gene is TRBJ2-5, the V gene TRBV4-2, with 8 positions matching TRBD1. The DNA end favors TRBJ2-7, so the J call may be wrong. The receptor's source is a female donor with multiple sclerosis, enrolled in a pregnancy study. The specimen was peripheral blood, collected in the second trimester of pregnancy. The CDR3 DNA reads as TGTGCCAGCAGCCGACGACAGGGGAGCGATGGCGAGCAGTACTTC. As protein: CASSRRQGSDGEQYF.